A selection of T cell receptor beta chains follows, all from one sample in a study of blood T cell repertoires in COVID-19. Method: immunoSEQ multiplex PCR; TCRdb's copy keeps in-frame clones and lacks some. The sample contains roughly 52,000 clones, 87% of which appear only once. Material: peripheral blood. Receptor source: a man in his forties with COVID-19, enrolled during active disease. Both conserved end residues are part of each CDR3. The order of the fields is V gene, J gene, D gene, clone size, CDR3 DNA, CDR3 protein. D genes are given only for firm matches. Clone size is stated in some rows and not others, as once, few, many or a class when expanded.

TRBV5-8	TRBJ1-1	.	.	TGTGCCAGCAGCCTCCCCAGGGGCCTTGGAGCTTTCTTT	CASSLPRGLGAFF
TRBV28	TRBJ2-2	.	.	TGTGCCACCTCGACAGCGAACACCGGGGAGCTGTTTTTT	CATSTANTGELFF
TRBV7-9	TRBJ2-1	TRBD1	.	TGTGCCAGCAGCTTAGTAAGTCGGCGCGGGACAGGGCACTACAATGAGCAGTTCTTC	CASSLVSRRGTGHYNEQFF
TRBV10-2	TRBJ2-1	.	.	TGCGCCAGCAGTGACTCGGGAACCAACTACAATGAGCAGTTCTTC	CASSDSGTNYNEQFF
TRBV19	TRBJ1-5	TRBD1	.	TGTGCCAGTAGTAGGCGACAGGGTAACAATCAGCCCCAGCATTTT	CASSRRQGNNQPQHF
TRBV2	TRBJ2-5	TRBD2	.	TGTGCCAGCAATAAGCGGGGGGGCCAGGGAGAGACCCAGTACTTC	CASNKRGGQGETQYF
TRBV24-1	TRBJ2-1	TRBD2	once	TGTGCCACCAGTGAAGTGGGTATCGGGAGGGCGGCTGAGCAGTTCTTC	CATSEVGIGRAAEQFF
TRBV7-3	TRBJ2-2	TRBD2	few	TGTGCCAGCAGCTTGACTAGCATCACCGGGGAGCTGTTTTTT	CASSLTSITGELFF
TRBV13	TRBJ2-7	.	.	TGTGCCAGCAGCCCTCCTGGCAGGGACGAGCAGTACTTC	CASSPPGRDEQYF
TRBV10-2	TRBJ1-1	TRBD1	once	TGCGCCAGCAGCCCCGGACAGGGGGTAGGGGGCACTGAAGCTTTCTTT	CASSPGQGVGGTEAFF
TRBV5-4	TRBJ2-1	TRBD2	.	TGTGCCAGCAGCCCCATCGGGGGGTCCTACAATGAGCAGTTCTTC	CASSPIGGSYNEQFF
TRBV27	TRBJ2-7	TRBD2	.	TGTGCCAGCAGTTCGGGACTAGCGGGGGTTTACGAGCAGTACTTC	CASSSGLAGVYEQYF
TRBV30	TRBJ1-1	TRBD1	.	TGTGCCTTAGGACAGGGGGCTGGGGGCTGGACTGAAGCTTTCTTT	CALGQGAGGWTEAFF
TRBV3-1/TRBV3-2	TRBJ2-7	TRBD2	.	TGTGCCAGCAGACGGACTAGCGGGACGGAATACGAGCAGTACTTC	CASRRTSGTEYEQYF
TRBV5-1	TRBJ1-2	TRBD1	.	TGCGCCAGCAGCTTGGACAGGGGGACTAACTATGGCTACACCTTC	CASSLDRGTNYGYTF
TRBV24-1	TRBJ2-1	TRBD2	.	TGTGCCACCTCAAACCGAGCGGGAGGTATAAGGAATGAGCAGTTCTTC	CATSNRAGGIRNEQFF
TRBV5-6	TRBJ2-1	TRBD2	.	TGTGCCAGCAGCTTGGGGACTAGCGGAGCCTACAATGAGCAGTTCTTC	CASSLGTSGAYNEQFF
TRBV18	TRBJ2-4	TRBD1	.	TGTGCCAGCTCACCATCTCCGGGACAGGGAAACATTCAGTACTTC	CASSPSPGQGNIQYF
TRBV5-6	TRBJ2-7	TRBD2	.	TGTGCCAGCAGCTTAGACCCGGGACTAGCGACCGAGCAGTACTTC	CASSLDPGLATEQYF
TRBV19	TRBJ1-1	.	.	TGTGCCAGTAGTCCAACAGGGAACACTGAAGCTTTCTTT	CASSPTGNTEAFF
TRBV29-1	TRBJ2-1	TRBD1	.	TGCAGCGTTCCGGGACAGGGGATGGATGAGCAGTTCTTC	CSVPGQGMDEQFF